This T cell receptor (beta chain) stems from a study of T-cell reconstitution after alpha-beta-depleted transplantation in children. This CDR3 is 16 amino acids long. With V trimmed by 5 bases and J by 3 bases, 10 bases remained unmatched. The germline V gene encodes CDR1 SGHVS and CDR2 FQNEAQ. TCRbeta library preparation incorporated unique molecular identifiers. TCRdb reprocessed the PCR reads with MiXCR, giving one entry per CDR3 protein. The data contain some 300,000 distinct CDR3 sequences, 10% of them singletons. The chain is built from TRBV7-8 and TRBJ2-3; 8 nucleotides match TRBD2. This sequence was found in a human donor who donated a stem cell graft to a child with acute lymphoblastic leukemia. The source was PBMCs from the stem cell graft donor, collected from the stem cell graft. CDR3 protein: CASSLTGRGETDTQYF. For the CDR3, the DNA is TGTGCCAGCAGCCTGACGGGGCGGGGGGAGACAGATACGCAGTATTTT.